This T cell receptor beta chain was sequenced in a study of beta chain features in type 1 diabetes. General study findings and limits: In all four CD4+ subsets, TCRB CDR3 length was significantly, moderately reduced in type 1 diabetes.

This clone was observed a few times. Its antigen remains unknown. What was sequenced were expressed TCRB transcripts, since all of the isolated RNA had been reverse transcribed. Read counts averaged around 3.6 million for samples of naive, central memory and regulatory T cells. Only in-frame clones appear in the TCRdb table, and some are missing; sequencing was by immunoSEQ multiplex PCR. Of about 190,000 clones listed, approximately 8% were seen once; the top ten hold roughly 0.5%. Approximately 0.11 L of blood, on average, came from one heparinised draw per donor. The CDR3 loop spans 15 amino acids. Germline loops: CDR1 MNHEY, CDR2 SMNVEV (reference sequence). With V trimmed by 4 bases and J by 3 bases, 8 bases remained unmatched.

The material sequenced was central memory CD4+ T cells from blood. The chain uses TRBV27 and TRBJ2-7; 8 nucleotides align to TRBD1. This TCR derives from a man aged 18-30 years with type 1 diabetes. CDR3 coding DNA: TGTGCCAGCAGTTCGACGGGACAGGTGGGCTACGAGCAGTACTTC. Its protein is CASSSTGQVGYEQYF.